The 22 T cell receptor beta chains below were found in one sample sequenced in a study of OX40 agonist ivuxolimab in advanced cancers. The assay was immunoSEQ multiplex PCR, and TCRdb's table has in-frame clones only and misses some. The table records roughly 9,800 clones, less than 65% of them present only once. Sequenced material: CD4+ or CD8+ T cells sorted from blood, taken in a trial of the OX40 agonist ivuxolimab. The receptors were gathered from an adult with an advanced solid tumor such as melanoma, head and neck, liver or kidney cancer.

This chain joins TRBV9 and TRBJ2-2; 8 nucleotides align to TRBD1. Per the germline V gene, CDR1 is SGDLS and CDR2 is YYNGEE. The CDR3 runs to 15 residues. Trimming cost V 4 bases and J 1 base; bases outside gene matches: 3. In nucleotides, the CDR3 is TGTGCCAGCAGCTCTGGGACAGGGAACACCGGGGAGCTGTTTTTT. This codes for CASSSGTGNTGELFF.

The chain joins TRBV18 to TRBJ1-2, with 8 nucleotides matching TRBD1. From germline, CDR1 is KGHSH and CDR2 LQKENI. CDR3 size: 16 residues. The V gene end was trimmed by 2 bases and the J gene end by 4 bases; junction bases not matched to a gene: 9. The chain's CDR3 is CASSPILDRGRYGYTF. The CDR3, as DNA: TGTGCCAGCTCACCAATTTTAGACAGGGGCCGCTATGGCTACACCTTC.

This clone occurred once. The junction does not match germline at one end; this may be a read error. This sequence joins TRBV7-7 and TRBJ2-5; 14 bases agree with TRBD2. Germline CDR1 SSHAT, CDR2 FNYEAQ (reference sequence). This CDR3 spans 19 amino acids. The CDR3 DNA follows: TGTGCTAGCAGCCTAAGAGGGACTAGCGGGAGCCCCTCACTGGAGACCCAGTACTTC. The encoded protein is CASSLRGTSGSPSLETQYF.

The table lists this clone with a count of one. The V gene is TRBV19, the J gene TRBJ2-2; perhaps TRBD1 as D (6 bases). Germline-derived CDR1 and CDR2 are LNHDA and SQIVND (reference sequence). V was shortened by 5 bases and J by 0 bases, with 10 bases between the two germline ends. The CDR3 consists of 15 residues. The CDR3 DNA follows: TGTGCCAGTAGTCCAAGACAGGCGAACACCGGGGAGCTGTTTTTT. Encoded protein: CASSPRQANTGELFF.

This clone is a singleton in its sample. This chain joins TRBV10-1 and TRBJ2-1, with 10 bases fitting TRBD1. The CDR3 contains 15 residues. The V segment lost 2 bases and the J segment 5 bases; nucleotides outside the gene matches: 3. The germline CDR1 and CDR2 sequences are WNHNN and SYGVQD (reference sequence). For the CDR3, the DNA is TGCGCCAGCAGTGAGGCCGGGACAGGGGACAATGAGCAGTTCTTC. Protein sequence: CASSEAGTGDNEQFF.

CDR3 loop: CASSVRDYEQYF. The CDR3 DNA is TGTGCCAGCAGTGTTCGCGACTACGAGCAGTACTTC. V is TRBV4-2 and J is TRBJ2-7, with D hard to call. The CDR3 spans 12 residues. V was cut by 6 bases and J by 3 bases, with 9 bases left in between. Germline assignment: CDR1 LGHNA and CDR2 YNFKEQ.

This chain uses TRBV10-3 with TRBJ2-7; possible D gene TRBD2, 6 bases. Deletions cut 10 bases from V and 4 bases from J, with 8 bases between. The CDR3 is made up of 10 amino acids. Germline V gives CDR1 ENHRY, CDR2 SYGVKD. CDR3 sequence (DNA): TGTGCCAGCGGGACGTACGAGCAGTACTTC. This translates into CASGTYEQYF.

The chain links TRBV7-4 to TRBJ2-2; weak D call: TRBD2 (5 bases). Germline CDR1 SGHVT, CDR2 SQSDAQ. Trimming stripped 6 bases from V and 1 base from J, with 6 bases between. CDR3 size: 13 residues. The CDR3 loop is CASRLGNTGELFF. The DNA for the CDR3 is TGTGCCAGCAGACTAGGGAACACCGGGGAGCTGTTTTTT.

The V call is TRBV5-1, the J call TRBJ2-1; 12 nucleotides align to TRBD2. V was pared by 0 bases and J by 10 bases, with 2 bases of the junction left unmatched. CDR1 is SGHRS, CDR2 YFSETQ, per germline. The CDR3 is 14 amino acids. CDR3 DNA: TGCGCCAGCAGCTTGGTTCTAGCGGGAGGGGAGCAGTTCTTC. It yields the protein CASSLVLAGGEQFF.

V gene TRBV27 combines with J gene TRBJ2-3; TRBD2 agrees at 8 bases. The CDR3 loop spans 16 amino acids. Germline V gene data show CDR1 as MNHEY and CDR2 as SMNVEV (reference sequence). Unmatched junction bases numbered 11, after V lost 7 bases and J lost 2 bases. CDR3 nucleotides: TGTGCCAGCAAGACCGAAGCGGGAGCGATCACAGATACGCAGTATTTT. Encoded protein: CASKTEAGAITDTQYF.

The chain joins TRBV11-2 to TRBJ1-2; TRBD1 aligns across 7 bases. The CDR3 extends over 17 amino acids. Germline trimming cut 4 bases from V and 5 bases from J; bases unmatched to any gene: 16. CDR1 is SGHAT, CDR2 FQNNGV, per germline. CDR3 region: CASSSPTGTTGGYGYTF. The CDR3 DNA reads as TGTGCCAGCAGCTCTCCGACAGGGACCACAGGAGGTTATGGCTACACCTTC.

This clone showed up just a few times. This chain connects TRBV10-3 to TRBJ2-7; D is unresolved. CDR3 length: 14 amino acids. Germline assignment: CDR1 ENHRY and CDR2 SYGVKD. V was clipped by 0 bases and J by 4 bases, with 10 bases between them. The CDR3 region has the DNA TGTGCCATCAGTGAGTCGGATAGCTCGTACGAGCAGTACTTC. As protein: CAISESDSSYEQYF.

This chain uses TRBV11-3 with TRBJ2-1, with TRBD1 as a possible D gene (5 bases). Germline loops: CDR1 SGHNT, CDR2 YENEEA. The germline V and J ends were trimmed by 3 bases and 8 bases, with 14 bases remaining between them. The CDR3 is 14 amino acids. CDR3 protein: CASSFGLTGDEQFF. The CDR3, as DNA: TGTGCCAGCAGCTTTGGCCTTACAGGCGATGAGCAGTTCTTC.

This clone is medium-sized (0.01 to 0.1%) by share. The rearrangement joins TRBV2 to TRBJ2-5; possibly TRBD1 for D (6 bases). This CDR3 contains 16 residues. Germline CDR1 is SNHLY and CDR2 is FYNNEI. V was pared by 5 bases and J by 5 bases, with 21 bases between. For the CDR3, the DNA is TGTGCCAGCAGTCCGGAACAGGGTTTTGATCGGGAGACCCAGTACTTC. As protein: CASSPEQGFDRETQYF.

The chain combines TRBV18 with TRBJ2-7; unclear D gene. The CDR3 consists of 10 residues. V was cut by 6 bases and J by 4 bases, with 4 bases left in between. Germline V gene sequence: CDR1 KGHSH, CDR2 LQKENI. The CDR3 sequence is CASSLYEQYF. The DNA for the CDR3 is TGTGCCAGCTCCCTTTACGAGCAGTACTTC.

This clone showed up just once. This chain uses TRBV30 with TRBJ2-7; 9 nucleotides match TRBD1. This CDR3 is built from 15 residues. The V gene's germline CDR1 is GTSNPN and CDR2 SVGIG (reference sequence). V shed 0 bases, J shed 4 bases, and the junction held 7 bases outside the gene matches. The CDR3 sequence: CAWSVGFGQGYEQYF. For the CDR3, the DNA is TGTGCCTGGAGTGTAGGATTCGGACAGGGGTACGAGCAGTACTTC.

CDR3 in DNA: TGTGCCAGCAGCTTACTTGTGGACACCGGGGAGCTGTTTTTT. It specifies CASSLLVDTGELFF. V gene TRBV7-3 combines with J gene TRBJ2-2; no firm D call. Deletions cut 2 bases from V and 3 bases from J, with 7 bases between. CDR1 is SGHTA and CDR2 is FQGTGA in the germline V gene. There are 14 residues in the CDR3.

This clone was counted only a few times. The genes are TRBV6-1 and TRBJ2-7; tentatively, D is TRBD2 (6 bases). The V gene's germline CDR1 is MNHNS and CDR2 SASEGT. Trimming removed 8 bases from V and 3 bases from J, with 17 bases in between. This CDR3 is 14 amino acids long. CDR3 protein: CASYDGTPIYEQYF. DNA of the CDR3: TGTGCCAGCTATGACGGGACTCCAATCTACGAGCAGTACTTC.

V is TRBV6-5 and J is TRBJ2-7, with TRBD2 matching 7 bases. The CDR3 spans 15 residues. V lost 2 bases, J lost 6 bases, and 10 bases stayed unmatched. The V gene's germline CDR1 is MNHEY and CDR2 SVGAGI. The CDR3 sequence: CASSYAPGLVREQYF. The CDR3 DNA reads as TGTGCCAGCAGTTACGCACCAGGACTAGTTCGCGAGCAGTACTTC.

The chain couples TRBV27 to TRBJ2-1; unclear D gene. CDR3 length: 13 amino acids. V dropped 8 bases and J dropped 6 bases, with 14 bases sitting between them. Germline-derived CDR1 and CDR2 are MNHEY and SMNVEV (reference sequence). CDR3 in DNA: TGTGCCAGCCGCCCCTCGATTCGCAATGAGCAGTTCTTC. Protein: CASRPSIRNEQFF.

This clone is medium-sized (0.01 to 0.1%). This chain joins TRBV9 and TRBJ2-3, with D tentatively TRBD2 (7 bases). This CDR3 has 16 residues. With 0 bases removed from V and 0 bases from J, the gap between germline ends came to 11 bases. Per the germline V gene, CDR1 is SGDLS and CDR2 is YYNGEE. DNA of the CDR3: TGTGCCAGCAGCGTAGCTTGGGGGGGCAGCACAGATACGCAGTATTTT. It yields the protein CASSVAWGGSTDTQYF. Full variable domain (missing parts from reference TRBV9 and TRBJ2-3): DSGVTQTPKHLITATGQRVTLRCSPRSGDLSVYWYQQSLDQGLQFLIQYYNGEERAKGNILERFSAQQFPDLHSELNLSSLELGDSALYFCASSVAWGGSTDTQYFGPGTRLTVL.

The chain recombines TRBV6-9 with TRBJ2-2; TRBD2 is a possible D gene (6 bases). The germline V gene has CDR1 MNHGY and CDR2 SVAAGI. The length of the CDR3 is 16 residues. V was clipped by 3 bases and J by 3 bases, with 14 bases between them. In DNA, the CDR3 is TGTGCCAGCAGTTACGCGATTAGCGGTCACACCGGGGAGCTGTTTTTT. The encoded protein is CASSYAISGHTGELFF.